This T cell receptor (beta chain) was retrieved from a study of blood T cell repertoires in COVID-19. About the research overall: Italy, Spain and the United States were the sources of the convalescent and acute COVID-19 samples.

Produced via immunoSEQ multiplex PCR; TCRdb's table is partial and in-frame only. The repertoire holds more than 350,000 clones, with 85% to 90% as singletons. V shed 10 bases, J shed 2 bases, and the junction held 8 bases outside the gene matches. CDR1 and CDR2 from the germline V gene are MNHEY and SVGAGI. CDR3 size: 13 residues. The chain joins TRBV6-5 to TRBJ2-7; 7 positions agree with TRBD1. The material sequenced was PBMCs or T cells enriched from blood (not recorded which). The source of this sequence is a man between 18 and 35 years old who had recovered from COVID-19. The CDR3 DNA reads TGTGCCACTGACGGGACAGCGCCCTACGAGCAGTACTTC. Protein: CATDGTAPYEQYF.